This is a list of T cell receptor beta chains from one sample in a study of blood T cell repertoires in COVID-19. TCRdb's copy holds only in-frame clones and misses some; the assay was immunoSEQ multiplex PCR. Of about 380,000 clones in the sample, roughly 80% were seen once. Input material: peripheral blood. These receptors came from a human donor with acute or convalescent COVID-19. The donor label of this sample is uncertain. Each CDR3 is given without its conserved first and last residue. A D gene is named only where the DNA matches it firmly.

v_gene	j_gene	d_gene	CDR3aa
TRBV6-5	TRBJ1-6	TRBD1	ASSYPLGQGETPLH
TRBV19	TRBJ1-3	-	ASSTTGPIGNTIY
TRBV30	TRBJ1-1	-	AWSRGSTTPMNTEAF
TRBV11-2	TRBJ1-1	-	ASSLAGGGAF
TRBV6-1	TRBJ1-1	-	ASSEGRKADEAF
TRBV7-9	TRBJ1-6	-	ASSLISGSNSPLH
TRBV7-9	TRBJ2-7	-	ATARAHEQY
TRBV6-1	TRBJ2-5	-	ASRGGGPKETQY
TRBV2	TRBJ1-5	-	ASTTQARRNQPQH
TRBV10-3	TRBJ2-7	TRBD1	AISFSGPTGHEQY
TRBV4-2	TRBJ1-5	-	ASSQEGGKANQPQH
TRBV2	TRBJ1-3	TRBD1	ASSFDRVGGNTIY
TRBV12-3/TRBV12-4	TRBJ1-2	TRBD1	ASSPGTGRGYT
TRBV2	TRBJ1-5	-	ASNIQGYQPQH
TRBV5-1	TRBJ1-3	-	ASSLVGPVGNTIY
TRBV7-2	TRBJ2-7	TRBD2	ASSLYPRDSGSDGEQY
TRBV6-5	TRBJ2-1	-	ASRAGGRYNEQF
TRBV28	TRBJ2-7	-	ASTAAGLLYEQY
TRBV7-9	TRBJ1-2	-	ASSQTQEGYT
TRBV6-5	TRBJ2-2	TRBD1	ASSTGGPLPLF
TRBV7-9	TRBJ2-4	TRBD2	ASSPGAGGKNIQY
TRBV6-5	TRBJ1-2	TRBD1	ASGTGARDGYT
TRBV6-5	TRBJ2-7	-	ASKHAGLREQY
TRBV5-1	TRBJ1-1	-	ASSLGGSWTEAF
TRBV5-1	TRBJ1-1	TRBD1	ASSPRHGGQANTEAF
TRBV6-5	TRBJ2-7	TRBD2	ASSYRAGGTYEQY
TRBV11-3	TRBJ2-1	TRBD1	ASSFGTVTYNEQF
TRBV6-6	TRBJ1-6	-	ASSNSNSPLH
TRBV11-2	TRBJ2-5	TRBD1	ASSTPPGGRETQY
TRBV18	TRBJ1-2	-	ASSPLDGKNYGYT
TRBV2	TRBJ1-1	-	ASSETGMGSGEAF
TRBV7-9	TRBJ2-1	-	ASSLVSGVSYNEQF
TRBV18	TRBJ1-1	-	ASSPKLGATEAF
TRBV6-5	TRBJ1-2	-	ASNSNYGYT
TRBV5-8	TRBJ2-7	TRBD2	ASSWFLAGSSYEQY
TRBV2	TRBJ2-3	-	ASWRGSGFTDTQY
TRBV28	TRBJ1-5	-	ASSSPAGGGNQPQH
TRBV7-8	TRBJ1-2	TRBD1	ASSQTGQGAAGYT
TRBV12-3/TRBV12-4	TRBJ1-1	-	ASTQNTEAF
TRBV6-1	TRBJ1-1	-	ASSELRTDYLNTEAF
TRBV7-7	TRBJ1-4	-	ASSPGRVPNEKLF
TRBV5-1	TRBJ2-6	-	ASSLAGGSGANVLT
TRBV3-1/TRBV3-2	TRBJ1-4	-	ASSRGGATNEKLF
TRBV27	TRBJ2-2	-	ASSPSIDSLNTGELF
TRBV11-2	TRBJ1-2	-	ASSLVMGYT
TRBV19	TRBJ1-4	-	ASSIRRNEKLF
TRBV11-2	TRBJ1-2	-	ASSLTDLYGYT
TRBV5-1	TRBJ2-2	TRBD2	ASSLGHWGTSRNTGELF
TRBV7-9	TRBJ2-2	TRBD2	ASSSLAGVAGELF
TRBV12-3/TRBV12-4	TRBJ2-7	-	ASSPGLNYEQY
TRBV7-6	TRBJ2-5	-	ASSPIGPTGETQY
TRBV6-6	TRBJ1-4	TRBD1	ASRGAGTAEEKLF
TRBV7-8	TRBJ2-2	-	ASSLATEEELF
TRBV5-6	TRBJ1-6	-	ASSYTGQRRVSPLH
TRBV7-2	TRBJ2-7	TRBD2	ASSLSLAGGPEQY
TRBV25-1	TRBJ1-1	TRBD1	ASIRTGVFTEAF
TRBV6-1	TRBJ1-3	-	ASSVAGAPGNTIY
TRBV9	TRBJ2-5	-	ASSVEVRGETQY
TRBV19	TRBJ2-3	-	ASSRGGPTDTQY
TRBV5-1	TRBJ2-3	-	ASSSTGLATDTQY